This TCR beta chain was sequenced during a study of shared clonotypes between healthy human individuals. Across the study: With ages of 18 to 49, the donors were two women and a few men. CD4 naive cells filled three plates per donor, CD4 memory three, CD8 naive two and CD8 memory one.

With 1 base removed from V and 4 bases from J, the gap between germline ends came to 10 bases. The V gene's germline CDR1 is SGHTA and CDR2 FQGTGA. The length of the CDR3 is 14 residues. TCRdb's table, derived via immunoSEQ multiplex PCR, lists solely in-frame clones and lacks some. The table lists hundreds of thousands of clones, about 96% of them singletons. Sample: naive CD4+ T cells sorted from blood. Subset defined: CD45RA+ positively selected. The V and J genes are TRBV7-3 and TRBJ1-1; D is unclear. The receptor's source is a woman aged 30 to 39 in good health. CDR3 amino acids: CASSLSEDSTEAFF. The CDR3 nucleotides are TGTGCCAGCAGCTTAAGTGAGGATAGCACTGAAGCTTTCTTT.